The 5 T cell receptor beta chains listed next were all sequenced from one sample in a study of T cell repertoires in cytomegalovirus infection. These receptors have no known antigen. Using its own MiXCR run on the reads, TCRdb lists one record per CDR3 protein. The sample has about 920,000 distinct CDR3 sequences, about a third seen once. The specimen comprised cultured CD8+ T cells from PBMCs, sampled from culture after CMV antigen stimulation. Receptor source: a human donor in good health (CMV status not recorded). Some clones in this sample may be carry-over from other donors' samples.

This clonotype was picked up a small number of times. The chain carries TRBV10-1 and TRBJ2-1; 7 nucleotides align to TRBD1. The J segment lost 4 bases and the V segment lost 2 bases, leaving 8 bases of the junction unmatched. The length of the CDR3 is 16 residues. Germline V gene data show CDR1 as WNHNN and CDR2 as SYGVQD (reference sequence). The CDR3 reads CASSEAGDSLYNEQFF. The CDR3 DNA follows: TGCGCCAGCAGTGAGGCCGGGGACAGCCTATACAATGAGCAGTTCTTC.

The chain is built from TRBV5-4 and TRBJ2-6, with a tentative D call TRBD2 (6 bases). V was pared by 3 bases and J by 0 bases, with 13 bases between. The CDR3 runs to 17 residues. CDR1 is SGHNT, CDR2 YYREEE, per germline (reference sequence). Written as DNA, the CDR3 is TGTGCCAGCAGCTCGACGGAGGGACTCTCTGGGGCCAACGTCCTGACTTTC. Its translation: CASSSTEGLSGANVLTF.

The chain has TRBV4-3 and TRBJ1-5, with D perhaps matching TRBD1 (5 bases). Trimming removed 0 bases at V and 3 bases at J, with 9 bases between. This CDR3 comprises 15 residues. Germline lookup yields CDR1 LGHNA and CDR2 YSLEER. The CDR3 region has the DNA TGCGCCAGCAGCCAAGAGGGGGAAGACAATCAGCCCCAGCATTTT. This gives the protein CASSQEGEDNQPQHF.

The chain employs TRBV20-1 and TRBJ2-7, with 7 bases aligning to TRBD1. Germline V lookup: CDR1 DFQATT, CDR2 SNEGSKA (reference sequence). V shed 0 bases, J shed 3 bases, and the junction held 8 bases outside the gene matches. CDR3 size: 15 residues. The CDR3 loop is CSAREEGQDLYEQYF. For the CDR3, the DNA is TGCAGTGCTAGAGAAGAAGGACAGGACCTCTACGAGCAGTACTTC.

In this sample, this clonotype turned up a few times. J is TRBJ2-2 and V is TRBV7-9, with D possibly matching TRBD2 (6 bases). Germline V lookup: CDR1 SEHNR, CDR2 FQNEAQ (reference sequence). With 4 bases removed from V and 4 bases from J, the gap between germline ends came to 22 bases. The CDR3 sequence is 18 residues long. CDR3 region: CASSSSVFRGSPTGELFF. CDR3 nucleotide sequence: TGTGCCAGCAGCTCCTCAGTTTTCCGGGGGTCCCCCACCGGGGAGCTGTTTTTT.